Below, 10 T cell receptor beta chains from the same sample are listed, as sequenced in a study of blood T cell repertoires in COVID-19. The method was immunoSEQ multiplex PCR; TCRdb's version includes in-frame clones alone and lacks a portion of them. The data hold roughly 230,000 clones, with 89% observed a single time. The sample comprised peripheral blood. These receptors were collected from a woman aged 40 to 50 who had recovered from COVID-19.

This chain links TRBV10-3 with TRBJ2-7; 7 bases map to TRBD2. Germline values: CDR1 ENHRY, CDR2 SYGVKD. This CDR3 comprises 12 residues. After removal of 0 bases from V and 10 bases from J, the junction contained 3 bases not matched to a gene. The CDR3: CAISESSGLQYV. CDR3 DNA: TGTGCCATCAGTGAGTCGTCGGGACTACAGTACGTC.

The chain uses TRBV11-3 and TRBJ2-1, with TRBD2 matching over 7 bases. V was clipped by 5 bases and J by 8 bases; unmatched bases: 15. CDR1 and CDR2 from the germline V gene are SGHNT and YENEEA. The length of the CDR3 is 16 residues. This chain's CDR3 is CASSRRLASEVYEQFF. CDR3 coding DNA: TGTGCCAGCAGCCGTCGACTAGCATCTGAGGTATATGAGCAGTTCTTC.

This clone showed up just once. The V gene is TRBV19, the J gene TRBJ1-5, with D uncertain. Trimming stripped 9 bases from V and 3 bases from J, with 6 bases between. Per the germline V gene, CDR1 is LNHDA and CDR2 is SQIVND (reference sequence). The CDR3 sequence is 11 residues long. The CDR3 DNA sequence: TGTGCCAGCGGGTTCAATCAGCCCCAGCATTTT. Translation: CASGFNQPQHF.

The chain employs TRBV10-2 and TRBJ2-3, with 7 bases lining up with TRBD1. The J segment lost 2 bases and the V segment lost 3 bases, leaving 5 bases of the junction unmatched. The germline V gene has CDR1 WSHSY and CDR2 SAAADI. This CDR3 is built from 15 residues. The CDR3 loop reads CASSDGTVTTDTQYF. The CDR3 region has the DNA TGCGCCAGCAGTGATGGGACAGTTACCACAGATACGCAGTATTTT.

The genes are TRBV6-5 and TRBJ1-2; TRBD1 matches at 8 bases. Germline values: CDR1 MNHEY, CDR2 SVGAGI. This CDR3 contains 13 residues. The V segment lost 4 bases and the J segment 9 bases; nucleotides outside the gene matches: 7. The CDR3 DNA is TGTGCCAGCAGTTCAGGGGGCGCGTCGCGCTACACCTTC. This sequence encodes CASSSGGASRYTF.

The chain recombines TRBV27 with TRBJ1-2; TRBD1 might be the D (6 bases). Germline V gene data show CDR1 as MNHEY and CDR2 as SMNVEV (reference sequence). The ends were cut back, 3 bases at V and 8 bases at J, with 22 bases in the middle. This CDR3 is 16 amino acids long. The CDR3 DNA is TGTGCCAGCAGTTTTTTGGGGGCCGAGGGCGGCGCGGGCTACACCTTC. Translated, it gives CASSFLGAEGGAGYTF.

The J gene is TRBJ2-2, the V gene TRBV28, with 8 bases aligning to TRBD1. The CDR3 runs to 16 residues. The V segment lost 5 bases and the J segment 3 bases; nucleotides outside the gene matches: 8. In germline, CDR1 is MDHEN, CDR2 SYDVKM. CDR3 nucleotides: TGTGCCAGCAGTCCACTGGACAGGGCGGACACCGGGGAGCTGTTTTTT. Encoded protein: CASSPLDRADTGELFF.

The chain joins TRBV28 to TRBJ1-2; the D is unclear. The V and J ends lost 7 bases and 5 bases respectively, with 11 bases between them. CDR3 length equals 12 residues. CDR1 and CDR2 (germline): MDHEN, SYDVKM. The DNA for the CDR3 is TGTGCCAGCACCTACGGGGATTATGGCTACACCTTC. This gives the protein CASTYGDYGYTF.

The CDR3 DNA reads TGTGCCAGCAGTATACCGAGGGTGGGGGGATCAGATACGCAGTATTTT. Translation: CASSIPRVGGSDTQYF. V gene TRBV6-2 or TRBV6-3 combines with J gene TRBJ2-3; TRBD2 is a possible D gene (6 bases). Germline loops: CDR1 MNHEY, CDR2 SVGEGT. V was clipped by 5 bases and J by 4 bases, with 19 bases between them. The CDR3 loop spans 16 amino acids.

The rearrangement links TRBV29-1 to TRBJ2-6; 8 bases align to TRBD1. This CDR3 spans 20 amino acids. Germline trimming cut 0 bases from V and 1 base from J; bases unmatched to any gene: 14. The germline V gene encodes CDR1 SQVTM and CDR2 ANQGSEA. CDR3 nucleotides: TGCAGCGTTGAAGATTACGAGACAGGGGTGGTTATATCTGGGGCCAACGTCCTGACTTTC. Its protein is CSVEDYETGVVISGANVLTF. The whole variable domain, remainder taken from reference TRBV29-1 and TRBJ2-6, is SAVISQKPSRDICQRGTSLTIQCQVDSQVTMMFWYRQQPGQSLTLIATANQGSEATYESGFVIDKFPISRPNLTFSTLTVSNMSPEDSSIYLCSVEDYETGVVISGANVLTFGAGSRLTVL.